This entry lists 21 T cell receptor beta chains sequenced from one sample in a study of CXCR3-negative and CXCR3-positive naive CD8 T cells. Libraries were UMI-labeled 5' RACE TRB cDNA. With the 5' RACE reads reprocessed, TCRdb shows one record per CDR3 protein and no DNA. This table holds over 100,000 distinct CDR3 sequences. Sequenced sample: naive CXCR3- CD8+ T cells from blood. The subset denotes: CD45RO-CCR7+CD27+CD95- naive CD8+ T cells lacking CXCR3 (TNR3-). These TCRs come from a human donor in good health. Some clones in this sample may be carry-over from other donors' samples.

This chain joins TRBV29-1 and TRBJ2-3; there is no DNA to check the TCRdb D call of TRBD2. CDR1 is SQVTM and CDR2 is ANQGSEA in the germline V gene. The CDR3 is made up of 12 amino acids. This CDR3 is CSVVEGPDTQYF.

The chain carries TRBV23-1 and TRBJ2-1. TRBV23-1 is assigned to the ORF class and has an uncertain function. The CDR3 is made up of 16 amino acids. The CDR3 loop is CASSQSLERPYNEQFF.

The chain uses TRBV29-1 and TRBJ2-7; with no DNA, the TCRdb D assignment of TRBD1 cannot be verified. This CDR3 is 12 amino acids long. In germline, CDR1 is SQVTM, CDR2 ANQGSEA. CDR3 amino acids: CSVSALGQEQYF.

The CDR3 region is CASSFSRNNEQFF. The J gene is TRBJ2-1, the V gene TRBV5-5. The length of the CDR3 is 13 residues. Per the germline V gene, CDR1 is SGHKS and CDR2 is YYEKEE (reference sequence).

The rearrangement joins TRBV20-1 to TRBJ2-5; without DNA, the TCRdb call of TRBD1 cannot be checked. This CDR3 comprises 17 residues. Per germline, CDR1 DFQATT and CDR2 SNEGSKA (reference sequence). The CDR3 here is CSARDILGAGDQETQYF.

This chain joins TRBV21-1 and TRBJ1-5; TCRdb's assignment of TRBD1 cannot be checked, as there is no DNA. TRBV21-1 is tagged as a pseudogene. The CDR3 covers 18 residues. The CDR3 protein is CASSKFKGTGEEDQPQHF.

This rearrangement joins TRBV4-1 to TRBJ1-2; no DNA is available, so the TRBD1 call from TCRdb remains unchecked. CDR3 length: 17 residues. Germline-derived CDR1 and CDR2 are MGHRA and YSYEKL. The CDR3 sequence is CASSQAAGGGGQDGYTF.

The CDR3: CSVAGLPGLAYDEQYF. J is TRBJ2-7 and V is TRBV29-1; TCRdb's D call of TRBD2 is untestable without DNA. CDR3 length: 16 residues. Germline CDR1 and CDR2: SQVTM and ANQGSEA.

The V call is TRBV7-2, the J call TRBJ1-5; TCRdb's D call, TRBD1, is unchecked because there is no DNA. The germline V gene encodes CDR1 SGHTA and CDR2 FQGNSA. The CDR3 is made up of 15 amino acids. CDR3 sequence: CASSLYQDINQPQHF. Complete variable domain (other parts from reference TRBV7-2 and TRBJ1-5): GAGVSQSPSNKVTEKGKDVELRCDPISGHTALYWYRQSLGQGLEFLIYFQGNSAPDKSGLPSDRFSAERTGGSVSTLTIQRTQQEDSAVYLCASSLYQDINQPQHFGDGTRLSIL.

The chain couples TRBV6-6 to TRBJ2-7; the D gene TCRdb calls, TRBD1, cannot be checked with no DNA. Per the germline V gene, CDR1 is MNHNY and CDR2 is SVGAGI (reference sequence). The CDR3 is made up of 12 amino acids. CDR3 residues: CASSYPGREQYF.

The chain carries TRBV9 and TRBJ2-1; the TCRdb D gene call, TRBD2, has no DNA to confirm it. The germline V gene has CDR1 SGDLS and CDR2 YYNGEE. This CDR3 has 14 amino acids. This CDR3 reads CASSAWEGHNEQFF. The full variable domain, with the rest looked up from reference TRBV9 and TRBJ2-1, is DSGVTQTPKHLITATGQRVTLRCSPRSGDLSVYWYQQSLDQGLQFLIQYYNGEERAKGNILERFSAQQFPDLHSELNLSSLELGDSALYFCASSAWEGHNEQFFGPGTRLTVL.

V gene TRBV7-9 combines with J gene TRBJ2-1; the D call from TCRdb, TRBD2, cannot be confirmed without DNA. The germline V gene encodes CDR1 SEHNR and CDR2 FQNEAQ (reference sequence). This CDR3 is built from 17 residues. This CDR3 is CASSSGPAGGPENEQFF.

This chain links TRBV19 with TRBJ2-1. Germline V gene sequence: CDR1 LNHDA, CDR2 SQIVND (reference sequence). The CDR3 totals 13 residues. This CDR3 is CASSIDAFNEQFF.

V gene TRBV7-9 combines with J gene TRBJ2-1. The CDR3 has 13 residues. CDR1 is SEHNR, CDR2 FQNEAQ, per germline (reference sequence). This chain's CDR3 is CASSHTGDNEQFF.

The gene calls are TRBV11-2 and TRBJ2-7; the D call of TRBD2 rests on TCRdb alone, since no DNA is present to check it. The CDR3 contains 14 residues. The V gene's germline CDR1 is SGHAT and CDR2 FQNNGV. The CDR3 sequence: CASSLGGEAYEQYF. Combining the CDR3 with reference TRBV11-2 and TRBJ2-7 gives the whole variable domain EAGVAQSPRYKIIEKRQSVAFWCNPISGHATLYWYQQILGQGPKLLIQFQNNGVVDDSQLPKDRFSAERLKGVDSTLKIQPAKLEDSAVYLCASSLGGEAYEQYFGPGTRLTVT.

The chain links TRBV7-9 to TRBJ2-1; TCRdb's D call of TRBD2 is untestable without DNA. This CDR3 is 17 amino acids long. Germline V gene sequence: CDR1 SEHNR, CDR2 FQNEAQ (reference sequence). CDR3 in amino acids: CASSSPLAGDPVNEQFF.

The V and J genes are TRBV5-5 and TRBJ2-1. Germline assignment: CDR1 SGHKS and CDR2 YYEKEE (reference sequence). CDR3 length: 11 amino acids. The CDR3 sequence is CASSWNNEQFF.

This chain links TRBV5-1 with TRBJ2-5; absent DNA, TCRdb's TRBD1 call cannot be checked. Germline CDR1 and CDR2: SGHRS and YFSETQ. The CDR3 totals 15 residues. The CDR3 loop reads CASSFIGVYQETQYF.

The V and J genes are TRBV28 and TRBJ2-7. Germline V lookup: CDR1 MDHEN, CDR2 SYDVKM. The CDR3 covers 13 residues. CDR3 amino acids: CASSLWKGYEQYF.

The J gene is TRBJ1-2, the V gene TRBV14. Germline V gives CDR1 SGHDN, CDR2 FVKESK. The CDR3 has 15 amino acids. Here the CDR3 reads CASSQVSGYGYGYTF.

V is TRBV20-1 and J is TRBJ1-4; TCRdb's D call, TRBD1, is unchecked because there is no DNA. The CDR3 length is 17 residues. Per the germline V gene, CDR1 is DFQATT and CDR2 is SNEGSKA (reference sequence). The CDR3 here is CSARDGGQANFNEKLFF.